This TCR beta chain was obtained from a study of regulatory T cells in long-lasting Graves disease. Study conclusions and caveats: Accuracy was possibly reduced by small sample size.

The count of this clonotype is one. Its antigen is undetermined. A much larger clone lies one base from this, so it may be a read error. Trimming shortened V by 4 bases and J by 4 bases, and 16 bases separated the two germline ends. The CDR3 covers 15 residues. Germline loops: CDR1 SNHLY, CDR2 FYNNEI. Time point here: persistent/refractory GD, antithyroid drugs over 5 years with positive TRAb. PBMC-extracted RNA yielded the TCR library. Graves' disease diagnosis followed American Thyroid Association guidelines. Both iRepertoire HTBI primers and Arm-PCR of CDR3 regions were used to build the TCR beta libraries. TCRdb independently ran MiXCR on the multiplex PCR reads; one entry per CDR3 protein. The data hold 350,000 to 450,000 distinct CDR3 sequences, with under 25% observed a single time.

The chain recombines TRBV2 with TRBJ1-1; D remains unclear. The specimen was peripheral blood mononuclear cells (PBMCs), collected when the disease was refractory, from a patient treated with antithyroid drugs. The receptor was derived from a female donor with Graves disease. In DNA, the CDR3 is TGTGCCAGCAGTGGAGAGGAGAGCTTAACCACTGAAGCTTTCTTT. As protein: CASSGEESLTTEAFF. The full variable domain, rest sourced from reference TRBV2 and TRBJ1-1, is EPEVTQTPSHQVTQMGQEVILRCVPISNHLYFYWYRQILGQKVEFLVSFYNNEISEKSEIFDDQFSVERPDGSNFTLKIRSTKLEDSAMYFCASSGEESLTTEAFFGQGTRLTVV.